The TCR beta chain under discussion was sequenced for a study of T cells in Graves' hyperthyroidism and ophthalmopathy. Study-wide findings and caveats: A 13 V-J signature model discriminated ophthalmopathy versus stable hyperthyroidism. Among thyroid clonotypes expanded above 0.001, most also appeared in blood.

Subjects aged 18 to 65 presented with newly diagnosed hyperthyroidism of less than 2 months' duration. Thyroid ultrasound and orbital computed tomography, with clinical symptoms and serum thyroxine and TRAb, informed diagnoses. The CDR3 runs to 13 residues. Between the trimmed V and J ends, which lost 2 bases and 7 bases, there was a span of 11 bases. Germline V gene sequence: CDR1 MNHEY, CDR2 SMNVEV (reference sequence). This clonotype occurred many times. What it binds is unknown. The TCR beta CDR3 regions underwent amplification using RNA transcripts as the source. Initially, a first-round RT-PCR of the TCR CDR3 employed the HTBI primer set. TCRdb used MiXCR to reprocess the multiplex PCR reads, holding one entry per CDR3 protein. The repertoire includes nearly 600,000 distinct CDR3 sequences, approximately 15% of them detected once, and approximately 5.7% sits in the top ten.

The chain couples TRBV27 to TRBJ2-5, with no clear D. This receptor was taken from a woman under 40 with Graves' hyperthyroidism that later progressed to Graves' ophthalmopathy. Sequencing input: blood. The CDR3 nucleotides are TGTGCCAGCAGTTTAGCCCAGTACGGGACCCAGTACTTC. Translation: CASSLAQYGTQYF.